This T cell receptor beta chain was found in a study of tumor-infiltrating lymphocytes in primary liver carcinoma. Overall study context: Ranging in age from 30 to 69 years, the patients were men and women. Whole-study results and caveats: The study found tumor-adjacent and tumor-blood pairs overlapped less than tumor region pairs.

The CDR3 consists of 16 residues. In germline, CDR1 is MDHEN, CDR2 SYDVKM. Deletions cut 5 bases from V and 2 bases from J, with 19 bases between. Making TCR beta cDNA involved approximately 510 ng total RNA and a constant-region primer. It was through three nested multiplex PCR rounds of slightly modified ARM-PCR that TCR beta libraries arose. Two initial PCR rounds of about 10 cycles each paired TRBV1-TRBV30 forward primers with a C-beta reverse primer. TCRdb ran MiXCR on the multiplex PCR reads and lists one entry per CDR3 protein. The sample holds fewer than 350,000 distinct CDR3 sequences, less than 70% seen once. This clonotype occurred once. The antigen remains undetermined. Alongside blood RNA obtained from unsorted whole blood, germline DNA was also extracted. At sampling, these chronic HBV carriers had received no treatment. Before the surgical procedure, approximately 4 milliliters of peripheral blood were collected.

The sequencing input was peripheral blood. This clonotype was sampled from a man aged 40-55 years with primary liver carcinoma and hepatitis B virus infection. The chain couples TRBV28 to TRBJ2-7, with D hard to call. CDR3 amino acids: CASSPRVLRYTYEQYF. The CDR3 DNA follows: TGTGCCAGCAGTCCCCGGGTACTTCGGTATACCTACGAGCAGTACTTC.